A selection of T cell receptor beta chains follows, all from one sample in a study of beta chain features in type 1 diabetes. Sequencing used immunoSEQ multiplex PCR; TCRdb keeps in-frame clones, though not all of them. The sample yields hundreds of thousands of clones, roughly 10% seen once. What was sequenced was naive CD4+ T cells from blood. The origin of the receptors is a man aged 30 to 45 with type 1 diabetes. The CDR3 runs from the conserved cysteine through the conserved F or W. The D gene is left open where the match is weak. Some rows mark clone size as missing; the rest say once, few, many or name a class of expanded clone.

CDR3: CASGPFRGEQYF
DNA: TGTGCTAGTGGTCCCTTCAGGGGCGAGCAGTACTTC
V: TRBV12-5
J: TRBJ2-7
D: -
size: few

CDR3: CASGRGKEEKLFF
DNA: TGTGCCAGCGGTCGCGGAAAAGAAGAAAAACTGTTTTTT
V: TRBV9
J: TRBJ1-4
D: -
size: -

CDR3: CASSPYRSEQFF
DNA: TGTGCCAGCAGCCCATACAGGAGTGAGCAGTTCTTC
V: TRBV7-2
J: TRBJ2-1
D: -
size: -

CDR3: CSVKGQTEAFF
DNA: TGCAGCGTTAAAGGACAGACTGAAGCTTTCTTT
V: TRBV29-1
J: TRBJ1-1
D: -
size: -

CDR3: CASSETGPSSGANVLTF
DNA: TGTGCCAGCAGCGAGACAGGGCCTAGCTCTGGGGCCAACGTCCTGACTTTC
V: TRBV9
J: TRBJ2-6
D: TRBD1
size: -

CDR3: CASSLASNRMNTEAFF
DNA: TGTGCCAGCAGCTTAGCCTCTAATCGTATGAACACTGAAGCTTTCTTT
V: TRBV7-2
J: TRBJ1-1
D: -
size: -

CDR3: CASIDGNSYEQYF
DNA: TGTGCCAGCATTGACGGGAACTCCTACGAGCAGTACTTC
V: TRBV7-9
J: TRBJ2-7
D: -
size: -

CDR3: CATTGGVGYTF
DNA: TGTGCCACTACAGGGGGTGTTGGCTACACCTTC
V: TRBV2
J: TRBJ1-2
D: TRBD1
size: few

CDR3: CASSKQGLAWEQYF
DNA: TGTGCCAGCTCAAAACAGGGGTTGGCCTGGGAGCAGTACTTC
V: TRBV18
J: TRBJ2-7
D: TRBD1
size: -

CDR3: CASSVSGTPAYNEQFF
DNA: TGTGCCAGCAGCGTCTCCGGGACTCCCGCCTACAATGAGCAGTTCTTC
V: TRBV9
J: TRBJ2-1
D: -
size: -

CDR3: CASSYGRKANYGYTF
DNA: TGTGCCAGCAGTTACGGCAGGAAAGCTAACTATGGCTACACCTTC
V: TRBV6-5
J: TRBJ1-2
D: -
size: few

CDR3: CASSEGAQPQHF
DNA: TGTGCCAGCAGTGAAGGGGCTCAGCCCCAGCATTTT
V: TRBV2
J: TRBJ1-5
D: -
size: -

CDR3: CASRGHITRHYGYTF
DNA: TGTGCCAGTAGGGGACACATTACTCGGCACTATGGCTACACCTTC
V: TRBV19
J: TRBJ1-2
D: -
size: few

CDR3: CASSPSGGGETQYF
DNA: TGTGCCAGCTCACCATCGGGGGGCGGAGAGACCCAGTACTTC
V: TRBV18
J: TRBJ2-5
D: -
size: few

CDR3: CASSPPLNGGYTF
DNA: TGTGCCAGCTCACCACCGTTGAACGGTGGCTACACCTTC
V: TRBV18
J: TRBJ1-2
D: -
size: few

CDR3: CASSQDRGEQYF
DNA: TGTGCCAGCAGCCAGGACAGAGGCGAGCAGTACTTC
V: TRBV9
J: TRBJ2-7
D: -
size: -

CDR3: CASSLIGVTNTGELFF
DNA: TGTGCCAGCAGCTTAATCGGGGTAACGAACACCGGGGAGCTGTTTTTT
V: TRBV7-3
J: TRBJ2-2
D: -
size: few

CDR3: CASKRDPNTGELFF
DNA: TGTGCCAGCAAGCGGGACCCGAACACCGGGGAGCTGTTTTTT
V: TRBV2
J: TRBJ2-2
D: TRBD2
size: -

CDR3: CASSQATGVEQYF
DNA: TGTGCCAGCAGCCAAGCAACGGGAGTCGAGCAGTACTTC
V: TRBV14
J: TRBJ2-7
D: -
size: few

CDR3: CASSWTGGYNEQFF
DNA: TGTGCCAGCAGTTGGACAGGGGGATACAATGAGCAGTTCTTC
V: TRBV28
J: TRBJ2-1
D: TRBD1
size: -